This T cell receptor beta chain is drawn from a study of control samples from healthy donors and cancer patients. This clone was observed a single time. Method: immunoSEQ multiplex PCR; TCRdb's copy keeps in-frame clones and lacks some. The sample includes 120,000 to 150,000 clones, approximately 91% of them seen just once. The V end was cut by 4 bases, the J end by 0 bases, with 16 bases between. Germline CDR1 and CDR2: SGHDT and YYEEEE. The CDR3 loop spans 16 amino acids. The sequence was collected from a man younger than 40 in good health. The chain has TRBV5-6 and TRBJ1-1; D not certain. Sequencing was performed on blood. CDR3 nucleotide sequence: TGTGCCAGCAGCCGAATAGGACCGAAGATGAACACTGAAGCTTTCTTT. This sequence encodes CASSRIGPKMNTEAFF.